The 23 T cell receptor beta chains reported below all come from one sample, sequenced in a study of PD-L1 blockade in urothelial cancer. Sequenced by immunoSEQ multiplex PCR; TCRdb stores in-frame clones only, minus some. This table holds around 110,000 clones, approximately 90% found once. As for time point: peripheral blood 6 weeks after treatment start. The specimen was PBMCs, collected around atezolizumab (anti-PD-L1) treatment. All receptors derive from a man aged 55 to 70 with urothelial cancer.

The rearrangement links TRBV18 to TRBJ1-3, with D perhaps TRBD1 (6 bases). From germline, CDR1 is KGHSH and CDR2 LQKENI. The CDR3 has 16 residues. V was clipped by 3 bases and J by 4 bases, with 16 bases between them. The DNA of the CDR3 is TGTGCCAGCTCACCGTCGGACAGAGCCACAGGAAACACCATATATTTT. Encoded protein: CASSPSDRATGNTIYF.

There are a few counts of this clone. The genes are TRBV30 and TRBJ2-2; 13 bases map to TRBD2. Losses at the gene ends were 3 bases for V and 3 bases for J; bases not matched to a gene: 1. The CDR3 sequence is 15 residues long. Looked up from germline, CDR1 is GTSNPN and CDR2 is SVGIG (reference sequence). This CDR3 is CAWRGTSGDTGELFF. In DNA, the CDR3 is TGTGCCTGGAGGGGGACTAGCGGGGACACCGGGGAGCTGTTTTTT.

The chain is built from TRBV10-3 and TRBJ1-2, with 9 bases fitting TRBD1. The germline gives CDR1 ENHRY, CDR2 SYGVKD. With 2 bases clipped from V and 8 bases from J, the junction kept 6 bases outside the gene matches. The length of the CDR3 is 14 residues. The CDR3 loop reads CAISERDRVEGYTF. As DNA, the CDR3 is TGTGCCATCAGTGAGCGGGACAGGGTAGAAGGCTACACCTTC.

This sequence joins TRBV9 and TRBJ2-4, with TRBD1 identical over 9 bases. The J segment lost 6 bases and the V segment lost 0 bases, leaving 1 base of the junction unmatched. The CDR3 is 14 residues long. CDR1 is SGDLS and CDR2 is YYNGEE in the germline V gene. The CDR3 loop reads CASSVAQGANIQYF. The CDR3 DNA is TGTGCCAGCAGCGTAGCACAGGGGGCAAACATTCAGTACTTC.

Of note for this clone: Other DNA sequences of this sample code for an identical CDR3. The chain recombines TRBV9 with TRBJ1-2, with TRBD1 matching 9 bases. The ends lost 3 bases at V and 6 bases at J; junction bases unmatched: 6. From germline, CDR1 is SGDLS and CDR2 YYNGEE. The CDR3 length is 14 residues. CDR3 nucleotide sequence: TGTGCCAGCAGCGGCGCCGGGACAGGGAATGGCTACACCTTC. This sequence encodes CASSGAGTGNGYTF.

The chain uses TRBV19 and TRBJ1-4, with D possibly TRBD1 on 6 matching bases. Between the trimmed V and J ends, which lost 7 bases and 8 bases, there was a span of 14 bases. Per the germline V gene, CDR1 is LNHDA and CDR2 is SQIVND (reference sequence). There are 13 residues in the CDR3. The CDR3 reads CASKAQGYEKLFF. CDR3 sequence (DNA): TGTGCCAGTAAAGCGCAGGGGTACGAAAAACTGTTTTTT.

The chain recombines TRBV27 with TRBJ2-3, with D hard to call. CDR1 is MNHEY and CDR2 is SMNVEV in the germline V gene (reference sequence). The CDR3 totals 12 residues. V was pared by 5 bases and J by 0 bases, with 3 bases between. The CDR3 DNA reads as TGTGCCAGCAGTCCTAGCACAGATACGCAGTATTTT. Protein: CASSPSTDTQYF.

V usage is TRBV5-4 and J usage is TRBJ2-5, with 7 bases fitting TRBD1. Germline CDR1 SGHNT, CDR2 YYREEE (reference sequence). The CDR3 runs 13 residues. The junction had 5 bases not matched to a gene; V was cut back by 4 bases and J by 5 bases. CDR3 sequence (DNA): TGTGCCAGCAGCCTGAAGGGGGCCGAGACCCAGTACTTC. Protein sequence: CASSLKGAETQYF.

The J gene is TRBJ1-1, the V gene TRBV27; TRBD1 might be the D (5 bases). V was pared by 3 bases and J by 3 bases, with 8 bases between. CDR1 MNHEY and CDR2 SMNVEV come from the germline V gene (reference sequence). There are 13 residues in the CDR3. Here the CDR3 reads CASSLGLDTEAFF. As DNA, the CDR3 is TGTGCCAGCAGTTTGGGACTGGACACTGAAGCTTTCTTT.

V gene TRBV11-3 combines with J gene TRBJ1-3; TRBD1 agrees at 9 bases. From germline, CDR1 is SGHNT and CDR2 YENEEA. The V and J ends lost 5 bases and 7 bases, in that order; junction bases with no gene match: 6. This CDR3 comprises 14 residues. Written as DNA, the CDR3 is TGTGCCAGCAGCGGGCCGGGACAGGGTAACACCATATATTTT. Amino acid sequence: CASSGPGQGNTIYF.

The rearrangement joins TRBV4-3 to TRBJ1-5; D is unclear. Looked up from germline, CDR1 is LGHNA and CDR2 is YSLEER. This CDR3 spans 15 amino acids. Trimming removed 0 bases from V and 7 bases from J, with 13 bases in between. CDR3 in amino acids: CASSQDFSNSQPQHF. The CDR3 coding sequence is TGCGCCAGCAGCCAAGATTTCAGCAACAGCCAGCCCCAGCATTTT.

This chain joins TRBV12-5 and TRBJ1-4; D gene unclear. Trimming removed 1 base at V and 6 bases at J, with 6 bases between. Germline assignment: CDR1 LGHNT and CDR2 FRNRAP. The CDR3 sequence is 13 residues long. This CDR3 is CASGLEQDEKLFF. CDR3 nucleotides: TGTGCTAGTGGTTTGGAGCAAGATGAAAAACTGTTTTTT.

Remarks on this clone: This may be a read error, as it is one base from a much larger clone. V is TRBV7-6 and J is TRBJ2-1; 7 bases align to TRBD1. This CDR3 has 11 residues. V lost 5 bases to trimming and J lost 9 bases; unmatched junction nucleotides: 1. CDR1 and CDR2 from the germline V gene are SGHVS and FNYEAQ. CDR3 sequence (DNA): TGTGCCAGCAGCCCAGGGGGTGAGCAGTTCTTC. This translates into CASSPGGEQFF.

The chain recombines TRBV14 with TRBJ2-7; TRBD1 aligns across 8 bases. This CDR3 is 14 amino acids long. The ends lost 4 bases at V and 5 bases at J; junction bases unmatched: 7. From germline, CDR1 is SGHDN and CDR2 FVKESK. CDR3 nucleotide sequence: TGTGCCAGCAGCCTTACAGGGGGTTGGCACGAGCAGTACTTC. Translation gives CASSLTGGWHEQYF.

This chain uses TRBV12-5 with TRBJ2-1, with D tentatively TRBD2 (6 bases). The CDR3 sequence is 14 residues long. Germline-derived CDR1 and CDR2 are LGHNT and FRNRAP. Trimming stripped 9 bases from V and 6 bases from J, with 18 bases between. The DNA for the CDR3 is TGTGCTAGCTCCGGGACTCAGTTTCGCAATGAGCAGTTCTTC. This encodes CASSGTQFRNEQFF.

The chain uses TRBV27 and TRBJ2-1; 9 positions agree with TRBD2. CDR3 length: 13 residues. V gave up 6 bases and J gave up 4 bases; unmatched junction bases: 1. Germline V CDR1 and CDR2: MNHEY, SMNVEV (reference sequence). CDR3 nucleotide sequence: TGTGCCAGCAGCCTAGCGGGGTACAATGAGCAGTTCTTC. It encodes CASSLAGYNEQFF.

This chain links TRBV19 with TRBJ1-2; TRBD1 matches at 7 bases. Germline CDR1 and CDR2: LNHDA and SQIVND (reference sequence). The V and J ends lost 10 bases and 4 bases, in that order; junction bases with no gene match: 12. The CDR3 is 14 residues long. CDR3 DNA sequence: TGTGCCACCTCCAAAGAGACAGGGACCTATGGCTACACCTTC. Translation gives CATSKETGTYGYTF.

The rearrangement joins TRBV5-1 to TRBJ1-4, with D unresolved. V was trimmed by 2 bases and J by 5 bases, leaving 13 bases between them. This CDR3 region has 15 residues. Per germline, CDR1 SGHRS and CDR2 YFSETQ. CDR3 residues: CASSLVSRSNEKLFF. CDR3 DNA sequence: TGCGCCAGCAGCTTAGTCTCACGGAGCAATGAAAAACTGTTTTTT.

This clone has a single count. The chain links TRBV6-4 to TRBJ1-6; tentatively, D is TRBD1 (5 bases). The CDR3 runs to 15 residues. Germline values: CDR1 MRHNA, CDR2 SNTAGT. Trimming removed 0 bases at V and 10 bases at J, with 13 bases between. The CDR3 DNA is TGTGCCAGCAGTGACTCGACAGACGGAAGCTCACCCCTCCACTTT. Amino acids: CASSDSTDGSSPLHF.

The genes are TRBV5-4 and TRBJ2-1; 9 bases align to TRBD1. The ends lost 3 bases at V and 2 bases at J; junction bases unmatched: 3. This CDR3 comprises 15 residues. Germline V lookup: CDR1 SGHNT, CDR2 YYREEE (reference sequence). In nucleotides, the CDR3 is TGTGCCAGCAGCTCAAGGACAGGGGCCTACAATGAGCAGTTCTTC. Its protein is CASSSRTGAYNEQFF.

V usage is TRBV9 and J usage is TRBJ2-5; 7 bases agree with TRBD2. Germline-derived CDR1 and CDR2 are SGDLS and YYNGEE. CDR3 size: 17 residues. J lost 5 bases, V lost 3 bases, and 16 bases had no gene match. The CDR3 reads CASSAALGAGEGETQYF. In DNA, the CDR3 is TGTGCCAGCAGCGCGGCCCTTGGGGCGGGAGAGGGTGAGACCCAGTACTTC.

The chain carries TRBV29-1 and TRBJ1-6; D may be TRBD1 (6 bases). Trimming took 6 bases from V and 9 from J, leaving 15 bases between them. The CDR3 is 13 residues long. The germline V gene has CDR1 SQVTM and CDR2 ANQGSEA. The CDR3 here is CSVSKGGGSPLHF. The CDR3, as DNA: TGCAGCGTATCCAAGGGGGGGGGTTCACCCCTCCACTTT.

The sample holds a few counts of this clone. V gene TRBV7-2 combines with J gene TRBJ1-2; perhaps TRBD1 as D (6 bases). Germline CDR1 is SGHTA and CDR2 is FQGNSA. The V end was cut by 5 bases, the J end by 8 bases, with 15 bases between. The CDR3 sequence is 13 residues long. CDR3 sequence reads: CASSLQGSEGYTF. In DNA form, the CDR3 reads TGTGCCAGCAGCCTACAGGGCTCGGAAGGCTACACCTTC.